This T cell receptor beta chain was sequenced for a study of T cells after yellow fever vaccination. General study points: Sorted memory subsets on day 0 lacked detectable levels of almost all vaccine-responding clonotypes.

This clonotype was observed at least ten times. Synthesis of TCR cDNA relied on 5'RACE template switching, which attached a universal primer site and UMIs. TCRdb fed the 5' RACE reads into MiXCR, producing one record per CDR3 protein. The sample consists of around 13,000 distinct CDR3 sequences, more than 4.5% of them appearing once. Germline V gene lookup returns CDR1 DFQATT and CDR2 SNEGSKA (reference sequence). J was trimmed by 4 bases and V by 6 bases; bases with no gene match: 7. The CDR3 extends over 13 amino acids. The source was PBMCs, either bulk or a sorted T-cell subset (CD4+, CD8+, memory, or dextramer-sorted; not recorded which), collected 45 days after the yellow fever booster vaccination. The chain recombines TRBV20-1 with TRBJ2-7; 9 bases agree with TRBD1. This receptor was obtained from a man aged 25-45 years who received the YFV17D yellow fever vaccine. The CDR3 region has the DNA TGCAGTGCGTCGGACAGGGGACTTTACGAGCAGTACTTC. It yields the protein CSASDRGLYEQYF.